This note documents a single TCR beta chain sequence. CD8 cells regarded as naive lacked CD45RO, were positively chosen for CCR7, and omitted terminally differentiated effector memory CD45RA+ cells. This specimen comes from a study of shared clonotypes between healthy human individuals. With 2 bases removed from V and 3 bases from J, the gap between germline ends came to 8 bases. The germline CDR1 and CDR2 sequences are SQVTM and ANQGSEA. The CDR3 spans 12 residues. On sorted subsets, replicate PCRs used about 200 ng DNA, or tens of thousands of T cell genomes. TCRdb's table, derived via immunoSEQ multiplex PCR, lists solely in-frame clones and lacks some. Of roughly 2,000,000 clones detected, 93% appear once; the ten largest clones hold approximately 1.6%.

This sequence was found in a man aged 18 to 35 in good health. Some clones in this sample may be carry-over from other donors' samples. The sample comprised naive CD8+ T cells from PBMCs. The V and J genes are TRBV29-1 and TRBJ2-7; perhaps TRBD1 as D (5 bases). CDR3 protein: CSVEFDSYEQYF. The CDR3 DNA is TGCAGCGTTGAATTTGACAGCTACGAGCAGTACTTC.